This record concerns one T cell receptor (beta chain) sequence. No antigen is known for it. Qualities for individual bases were not recorded, and no much larger clone is one base off. The sample belongs to a study of control samples from healthy donors and cancer patients (dated by TCRdb to the early 2020s). From its cysteine to its phenylalanine, the CDR3 spans 14 amino acids. Only the CDR3 portion is preserved as DNA: 42 bases, with reading frame beginning at the first base. V is shortened by 6 bases, J by 0 bases, and the region joining them spans 9 bases. Taken from the germline V gene, the CDR1 and CDR2 loops are KGHSH and LQKENI. Receptor libraries were prepared by the immunoSEQ multiplex PCR assay. As stored in TCRdb, this immuneACCESS dataset retains in-frame rearrangements with V and J assigned. A fraction of the clones does not appear; measured against another copy, unresolved V genes explain less than half of the discrepancy, and the remainder lacks a known reason. This sample holds roughly 100,000 clones; around 89% were observed only once. Jointly, the top ten make up 15% to 20% of the sample.

This clonotype originated in a man between 60 and 75 years old with lung cancer. Sequencing was performed on PBMCs. This receptor chain uses TRBV18 and TRBJ1-3; 5 matching bases give a weak D call of TRBD1. CDR3 protein: CASSPDSSGNTIYF. In nucleotides, the sequence is TGTGCCAGCTCGCCTGACAGCTCTGGAAACACCATATATTTT. When the CDR3 is completed using the reference TRBV18 and TRBJ1-3 genes on either side, the full variable domain is NAGVMQNPRHLVRRRGQEARLRCSPMKGHSHVYWYRQLPEEGLKFMVYLQKENIIDESGMPKERFSAEFPKEGPSILRIQQVVRGDSAAYFCASSPDSSGNTIYFGEGSWLTVV.